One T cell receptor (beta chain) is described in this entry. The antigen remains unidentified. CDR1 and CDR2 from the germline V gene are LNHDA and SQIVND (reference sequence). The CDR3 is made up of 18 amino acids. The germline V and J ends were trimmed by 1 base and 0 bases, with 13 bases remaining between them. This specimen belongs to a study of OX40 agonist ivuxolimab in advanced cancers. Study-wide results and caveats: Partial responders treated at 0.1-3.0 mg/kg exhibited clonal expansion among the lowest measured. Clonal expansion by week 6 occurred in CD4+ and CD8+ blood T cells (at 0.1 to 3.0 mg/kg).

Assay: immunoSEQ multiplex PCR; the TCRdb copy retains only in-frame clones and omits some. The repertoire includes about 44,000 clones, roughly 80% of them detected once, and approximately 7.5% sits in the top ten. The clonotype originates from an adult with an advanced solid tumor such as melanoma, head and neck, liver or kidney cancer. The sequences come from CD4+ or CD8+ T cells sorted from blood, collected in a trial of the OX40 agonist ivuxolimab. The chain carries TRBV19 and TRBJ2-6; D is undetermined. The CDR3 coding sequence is TGTGCCAGTAGTATAGTGTACGGCCCGTCCTCTGGGGCCAACGTCCTGACTTTC. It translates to CASSIVYGPSSGANVLTF.